Sequencing of this T cell receptor (beta chain) was carried out in a study of Ad26.COV2.S vaccination and SARS-CoV-2 variants. Study results and limitations: Across vaccine and placebo recipients, the breadth of non-spike TCRs was similar.

The data were produced by immunoSEQ multiplex PCR, yet TCRdb's version contains in-frame clones alone and is incomplete. The data show 300,000 to 500,000 clones, more than 85% seen once. There are 15 residues in the CDR3. The germline V gene has CDR1 SGHNT and CDR2 YENEEA. Trimming cost V 4 bases and J 1 base; bases outside gene matches: 5. About this clone: Its specificity is unknown.

As for treatment: about 20 received Ad26.COV2.S at low or high dose, single or two shots; 5 received placebo; per-sample allocation not given. Sampling was done on day 63 after the first vaccine or placebo injection. This sample comprised peripheral blood, obtained in a trial of Ad26.COV2.S vaccine versus placebo. The TCR originated in a person between 18 and 65 years old who received the Ad26.COV2.S COVID-19 vaccine or a placebo. The V call is TRBV11-3, the J call TRBJ1-1; 8 bases map to TRBD1. For the CDR3, the DNA is TGTGCCAGCAGCTCTCCCGGACAGGGGAACACTGAAGCTTTCTTT. It codes for CASSSPGQGNTEAFF.